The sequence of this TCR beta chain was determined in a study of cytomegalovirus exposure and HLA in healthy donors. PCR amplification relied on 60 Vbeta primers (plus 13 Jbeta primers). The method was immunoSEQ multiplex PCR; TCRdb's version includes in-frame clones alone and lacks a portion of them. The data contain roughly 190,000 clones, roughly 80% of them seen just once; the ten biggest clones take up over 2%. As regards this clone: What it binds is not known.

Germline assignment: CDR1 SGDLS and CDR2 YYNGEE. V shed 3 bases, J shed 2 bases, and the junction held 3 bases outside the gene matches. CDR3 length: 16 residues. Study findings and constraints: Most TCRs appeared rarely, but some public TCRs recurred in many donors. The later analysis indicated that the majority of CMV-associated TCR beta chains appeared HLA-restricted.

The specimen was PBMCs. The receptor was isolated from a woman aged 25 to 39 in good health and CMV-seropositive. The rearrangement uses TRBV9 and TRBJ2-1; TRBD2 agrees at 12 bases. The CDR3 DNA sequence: TGTGCCAGCAGCGGGACTAGCGGGAATCCCTACAATGAGCAGTTCTTC. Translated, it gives CASSGTSGNPYNEQFF.